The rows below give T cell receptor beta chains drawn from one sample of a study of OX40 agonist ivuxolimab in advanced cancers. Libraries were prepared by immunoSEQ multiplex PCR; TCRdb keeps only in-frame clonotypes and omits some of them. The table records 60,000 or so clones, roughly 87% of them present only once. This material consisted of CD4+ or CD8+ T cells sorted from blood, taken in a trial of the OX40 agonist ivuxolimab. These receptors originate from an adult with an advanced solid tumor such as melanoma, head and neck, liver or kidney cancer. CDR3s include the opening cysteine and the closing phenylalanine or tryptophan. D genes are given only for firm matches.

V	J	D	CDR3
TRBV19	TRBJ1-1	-	CASSIWVEAFF
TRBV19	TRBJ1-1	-	CASYRPVEAFF
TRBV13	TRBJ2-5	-	CASSLGGAGVETQYF
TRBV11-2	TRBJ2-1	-	CASSLAGEQFF
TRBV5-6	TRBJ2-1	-	CASSLGAVRRNNEQFF
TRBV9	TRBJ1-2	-	CASSELPGPTNYGYTF
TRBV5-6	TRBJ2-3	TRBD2	CASSGPRGADTQYF
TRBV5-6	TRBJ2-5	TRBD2	CASSTPAGRNRETQYF
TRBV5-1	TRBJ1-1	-	CASSLVQGLNTEAFF
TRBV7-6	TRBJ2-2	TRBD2	CASSYGLAEGMNTGELFF
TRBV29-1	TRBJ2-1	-	CSVEDRAGEQFF
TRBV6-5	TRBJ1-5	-	CASRQLPGGKQPQHF
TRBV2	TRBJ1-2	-	CASSEGAGGDPGGYTF
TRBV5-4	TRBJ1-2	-	CASSPRGYGYTF
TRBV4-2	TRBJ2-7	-	CASSQEMVGDEQYF
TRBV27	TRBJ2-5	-	CASGGETQYF
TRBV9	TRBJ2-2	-	CASSGLNTGELFF
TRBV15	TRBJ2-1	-	CATSRDFFGTPYNEQFF
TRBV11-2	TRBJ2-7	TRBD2	CASSLDLAGGHYEQYF
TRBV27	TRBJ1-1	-	CASGRVAEAFF
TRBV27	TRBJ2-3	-	CASRRTDTQYF
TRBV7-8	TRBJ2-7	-	CASSLDTASYEQYF